These T cell receptor beta chains were read from a single sample in a study of Ad26.COV2.S vaccination and SARS-CoV-2 variants. The repertoire was sequenced with immunoSEQ multiplex PCR; TCRdb's copy has only in-frame clones and lacks some. In the table there are just over 350,000 clones, approximately 90% of which are singletons. This specimen was peripheral blood, taken after recovery from COVID-19. All receptors come from a human donor who had recovered from COVID-19. Both conserved end residues are part of each CDR3. The D gene is left open where the match is weak. Clone size is not always given. Where it is, it says once, few, many or a class for expanded clones.

cdr3_aa cdr3_nt clone_size d_call j_call v_call
CASSLEAYGYTF TGTGCCAGCAGCTTAGAAGCCTATGGCTACACCTTC - - TRBJ1-2 TRBV7-9
CASSVRRGSTDTQYF TGTGCCAGCAGCGTCCGGCGGGGTAGCACAGATACGCAGTATTTT - - TRBJ2-3 TRBV9
CATSTSGGANTEAFF TGTGCCACCAGCACCTCCGGGGGGGCGAACACTGAAGCTTTCTTT - - TRBJ1-1 TRBV15
CASSLRGPQEQFF TGTGCCAGCAGCCTACGGGGGCCCCAGGAGCAGTTCTTC - - TRBJ2-1 TRBV13
CASSKEGRRSNSPLHF TGTGCCAGCAGCAAAGAGGGGCGTCGGAGTAATTCACCCCTCCACTTT - - TRBJ1-6 TRBV11-2
CASSLINSPEQYF TGTGCCAGCAGCTTGATAAACTCCCCCGAGCAGTACTTC - - TRBJ2-7 TRBV5-6
CASSQDSGSGVAFF TGTGCCAGCAGCCAAGATTCAGGGAGCGGGGTGGCGTTCTTC - TRBD2 TRBJ2-1 TRBV3-1/TRBV3-2
CASSPPLGQGASDTQYF TGTGCCAGCTCACCACCGTTGGGACAGGGGGCGTCAGATACGCAGTATTTT - TRBD1 TRBJ2-3 TRBV18
CASSKALLAAPYNEQFF TGTGCCAGCAGCAAAGCGCTCCTAGCGGCCCCCTACAATGAGCAGTTCTTC - - TRBJ2-1 TRBV21-1
CASSARLAGSSYNEQFF TGTGCCAGCAGCGCAAGACTAGCGGGGAGCTCCTACAATGAGCAGTTCTTC - TRBD2 TRBJ2-1 TRBV7-6
CSVEDRRGDSKVPGYTF TGCAGCGTTGAAGATCGAAGGGGGGACAGCAAAGTCCCTGGCTACACCTTC - TRBD1 TRBJ1-2 TRBV29-1
CASSLDYNEQFF TGTGCCAGCAGCTTGGACTACAATGAGCAGTTCTTC once - TRBJ2-1 TRBV5-8
CASSLRSGRTNEKLFF TGTGCCAGCAGCTTAAGGTCCGGGAGGACTAATGAAAAACTGTTTTTT - - TRBJ1-4 TRBV11-2
CASSPPRALNTEAFF TGTGCCAGCTCACCACCGAGGGCCCTGAACACTGAAGCTTTCTTT once - TRBJ1-1 TRBV18
CASSQTRDSGNTIYF TGTGCCAGCAGCCAGACCCGGGACTCTGGAAACACCATATATTTT once - TRBJ1-3 TRBV14
CSVDSPSYGYTF TGCAGCGTCGACAGTCCCTCTTATGGCTACACCTTC - - TRBJ1-2 TRBV29-1
CATSRAREANQPQHF TGTGCCACCAGCAGAGCCAGGGAGGCCAATCAGCCCCAGCATTTT - - TRBJ1-5 TRBV15
CASSPGLAGVPGSDEQFF TGTGCCAGCTCACCAGGACTAGCGGGGGTCCCAGGATCTGATGAGCAGTTCTTC - TRBD2 TRBJ2-1 TRBV18
CASSEGTGGQPQHF TGTGCCAGCAGTGAGGGGACAGGGGGGCAGCCCCAGCATTTT - TRBD1 TRBJ1-5 TRBV2
CASSGTDLGGHGYTF TGTGCCAGCAGCGGAACAGATCTCGGGGGCCATGGCTACACCTTC - - TRBJ1-2 TRBV9
CASSKEGGYEQYF TGTGCCAGCAGTAAGGAGGGAGGGTACGAGCAGTACTTC - TRBD2 TRBJ2-7 TRBV6-5
CASSSLTGPINSPLHF TGTGCCAGCAGCTCCTTGACAGGACCAATTAATTCACCCCTCCACTTT - - TRBJ1-6 TRBV5-4
CASSLDRVGGYTF TGTGCCAGCAGCCTAGACAGGGTCGGAGGCTACACCTTC - TRBD1 TRBJ1-2 TRBV6-6
CASSLSGGGLTLVRQYF TGTGCCAGCAGTTTATCGGGCGGGGGCCTCACTTTGGTCAGGCAGTATTTT - - TRBJ2-3 TRBV27
CASSERLAGADTQYF TGTGCCAGCAGCGAAAGACTAGCGGGGGCAGATACGCAGTATTTT - TRBD2 TRBJ2-3 TRBV7-2
CASSPNDRVIDTQYF TGTGCCAGCAGCCCTAACGACAGGGTCATAGATACGCAGTATTTT once TRBD1 TRBJ2-3 TRBV7-9
CASSFNRGQDYGYTF TGTGCCAGCAGCTTTAACAGGGGGCAGGACTATGGCTACACCTTC - TRBD1 TRBJ1-2 TRBV5-4
CASSLGTEAFF TGTGCCAGCAGCCTCGGGACAGAAGCTTTCTTT - - TRBJ1-1 TRBV12-3/TRBV12-4
CASSYGTGTYGYTF TGTGCCAGCAGTTACGGGACAGGGACCTATGGCTACACCTTC - TRBD1 TRBJ1-2 TRBV6-5
CASVGQGEKLFF TGTGCTAGTGTGGGACAGGGTGAAAAACTGTTTTTT - TRBD1 TRBJ1-4 TRBV12-5
CASSRYSNQPQHF TGTGCCAGCAGTAGATATAGCAATCAGCCCCAGCATTTT - - TRBJ1-5 TRBV27
CASTAGLAGRTDTQYF TGTGCCAGCACCGCGGGACTAGCGGGGAGAACAGATACGCAGTATTTT - TRBD2 TRBJ2-3 TRBV6-6
CSVAGQGYNEQFF TGCAGCGTTGCGGGACAGGGCTACAATGAGCAGTTCTTC - TRBD1 TRBJ2-1 TRBV29-1
CASRGSGRGAGYTF TGCGCCAGCAGGGGATCGGGTCGAGGCGCTGGCTACACCTTC - - TRBJ1-2 TRBV4-1
CASSLTGGTDTQYF TGTGCCAGCAGCTTAACGGGGGGCACAGATACGCAGTATTTT - - TRBJ2-3 TRBV7-3
CASSYDRAYGYTF TGTGCCAGCAGCTACGACAGGGCCTATGGCTACACCTTC - TRBD1 TRBJ1-2 TRBV5-4
CASGEGTVYNEQFF TGTGCCAGCGGAGAGGGGACAGTATACAATGAGCAGTTCTTC - TRBD1 TRBJ2-1 TRBV25-1
CTSSQDEPDTEAFF TGCACCAGCAGCCAAGATGAACCTGACACTGAAGCTTTCTTT - - TRBJ1-1 TRBV1
CASSLTGTGATEAFF TGCGCCAGCAGCTTGACCGGGACAGGGGCCACTGAAGCTTTCTTT - TRBD1 TRBJ1-1 TRBV5-1
CASSFAVGRAGELFF TGTGCCAGCAGCTTTGCGGTGGGACGGGCCGGGGAGCTGTTTTTT - - TRBJ2-2 TRBV7-6
CASSFTTSAGTDTQYF TGTGCCAGCAGCTTCACTACTAGCGCGGGCACAGATACGCAGTATTTT few TRBD2 TRBJ2-3 TRBV7-3
CASSQDWNSPYGYTF TGTGCCAGCAGCCAAGATTGGAACAGCCCCTATGGCTACACCTTC - - TRBJ1-2 TRBV3-1/TRBV3-2
CASGDPRGRGTEAFF TGTGCCAGCGGAGATCCAAGGGGGCGCGGGACTGAAGCTTTCTTT - TRBD1 TRBJ1-1 TRBV6-5
CASSLGWRTGELFF TGTGCCAGCAGCTTAGGCTGGAGAACCGGGGAGCTGTTTTTT - - TRBJ2-2 TRBV13
CASSPQEEGNEKLFF TGTGCCAGTAGTCCCCAGGAGGAGGGTAATGAAAAACTGTTTTTT - - TRBJ1-4 TRBV19
CASSRGQQKGPQHF TGTGCCAGCAGTAGAGGACAGCAAAAGGGGCCCCAGCATTTT once - TRBJ1-5 TRBV27
CASSWAPGYEQYF TGTGCCAGCAGTTGGGCTCCGGGCTACGAGCAGTACTTC - - TRBJ2-7 TRBV6-5
CASSIAQGSWGYTF TGTGCCAGTAGTATCGCACAGGGTTCCTGGGGCTACACCTTC - - TRBJ1-2 TRBV19
CASSLEGGGELFF TGTGCCAGCAGCTTAGAGGGAGGGGGGGAGCTGTTTTTT once TRBD2 TRBJ2-2 TRBV7-2
CASSDTEAFF TGTGCCAGTAGTGACACTGAAGCTTTCTTT - - TRBJ1-1 TRBV19
CASSPGGGGTEAFF TGTGCCAGCAGTCCCGGCGGGGGAGGGACTGAAGCTTTCTTT - - TRBJ1-1 TRBV9
CASSVESETQYF TGTGCCAGCAGCGTAGAGTCGGAGACCCAGTACTTC - - TRBJ2-5 TRBV9
CASSGGTGRETQYF TGTGCCAGCAGCGGAGGGACAGGGCGGGAGACCCAGTACTTC - TRBD1 TRBJ2-5 TRBV9
CASSEAGGRPNTGELFF TGTGCCAGCAGTGAAGCGGGAGGGAGACCTAACACCGGGGAGCTGTTTTTT - TRBD2 TRBJ2-2 TRBV6-1
CASSIGNAGGLNEQFF TGTGCCAGTAGTATCGGTAATGCTGGGGGGCTTAATGAGCAGTTCTTC - - TRBJ2-1 TRBV19
CASSRQADEKLFF TGTGCCAGCAGTCGACAGGCGGATGAAAAACTGTTTTTT - - TRBJ1-4 TRBV6-5
CATRTDNYEQYF TGTGCCACCCGGACTGACAACTACGAGCAGTACTTC - - TRBJ2-7 TRBV2
CASSYEFGYTF TGTGCCAGCAGTTATGAGTTTGGCTACACCTTC - - TRBJ1-2 TRBV28
CASSQTPLGTGVGETQYF TGCGCCAGCAGCCAAACGCCCCTGGGGACAGGGGTTGGGGAGACCCAGTACTTC - TRBD1 TRBJ2-5 TRBV4-3
CASSLSYGYTF TGTGCCAGCAGCCTGAGCTATGGCTACACCTTC once - TRBJ1-2 TRBV5-6